The next 18 T cell receptor beta chains were all read from a single sample in a study of cytomegalovirus exposure and HLA in healthy donors. Primers included in the PCR were 60 Vbeta and 13 Jbeta primers. This table comes from immunoSEQ multiplex PCR, and its TCRdb copy is limited to in-frame clones, with some not included. Of tens of thousands of clones in the sample, roughly 80% were seen once. Sequencing was performed on PBMCs. These receptors all come from a woman aged 25 to 39 in good health and CMV-seronegative.

The chain has TRBV7-6 and TRBJ1-2; TRBD1 matches 9 bases. CDR1 and CDR2 (germline): SGHVS, FNYEAQ. V lost 5 bases to trimming and J lost 4 bases; unmatched junction nucleotides: 8. The CDR3 extends over 15 amino acids. CDR3 in DNA: TGTGCCAGCAGCACCGGACAGGGGACTTTCTATGGCTACACCTTC. As protein: CASSTGQGTFYGYTF.

The rearrangement uses TRBV18 and TRBJ2-7; tentatively, D is TRBD2 (7 bases). This CDR3 has 16 residues. CDR1 is KGHSH and CDR2 is LQKENI in the germline V gene. Trimming pared 3 bases from V and 0 bases from J, leaving 15 bases between. The CDR3 loop reads CASSPGGTPSSYEQYF. The CDR3 DNA follows: TGTGCCAGCTCACCGGGGGGGACACCGAGCTCCTACGAGCAGTACTTC.

The table lists this clone with a count of one. The chain carries TRBV6-5 and TRBJ1-6; tentative D call: TRBD1 (6 bases). This CDR3 region has 15 residues. The V gene's germline CDR1 is MNHEY and CDR2 SVGAGI. V shed 6 bases and J shed 5 bases, with 14 bases lying between them. Here the CDR3 reads CASSRGVRDNSPLHF. The CDR3 nucleotides are TGTGCCAGCAGCAGGGGTGTACGAGATAATTCACCCCTCCACTTT.

The chain joins TRBV7-2 to TRBJ1-5, with D possibly TRBD1 on 6 matching bases. Germline CDR1 and CDR2: SGHTA and FQGNSA. CDR3 length: 13 residues. V shed 4 bases and J shed 4 bases, with 8 bases lying between them. The CDR3 loop reads CASSSQGNQPQHF. The CDR3 region has the DNA TGTGCCAGCAGCTCTCAGGGGAATCAGCCCCAGCATTTT.

Only a few counts were recorded for this clone. For the CDR3, the DNA is TGTGCCAGCAGCTTAGGTGGGAGGAGAGACGCCTACAATGAGCAGTTCTTC. Encoded protein: CASSLGGRRDAYNEQFF. The rearrangement joins TRBV11-3 to TRBJ2-1; D perhaps matches TRBD2 (6 bases). V was clipped by 1 base and J by 2 bases, with 15 bases between them. CDR3 length: 17 amino acids. Germline-derived CDR1 and CDR2 are SGHNT and YENEEA.

The rearrangement uses TRBV30 and TRBJ2-7; the D gene is possibly TRBD1 (6 bases). The CDR3 is 14 amino acids. Trimming took 2 bases from V and 5 from J, leaving 16 bases between them. Germline V lookup: CDR1 GTSNPN, CDR2 SVGIG (reference sequence). This CDR3 is CAWSIGGKRNEQYF. CDR3 DNA sequence: TGTGCCTGGAGTATTGGGGGCAAAAGGAACGAGCAGTACTTC.

The CDR3 loop reads CSAPVGPHEFF. CDR3 DNA sequence: TGCAGTGCTCCCGTGGGGCCCCACGAGTTCTTC. J is TRBJ2-1 and V is TRBV20-1, with D maybe TRBD1 (5 bases). CDR1 is DFQATT, CDR2 SNEGSKA, per germline (reference sequence). This CDR3 contains 11 residues. Trimming took 5 bases from V and 14 from J, leaving 16 bases between them.

The chain combines TRBV19 with TRBJ2-7; 7 bases agree with TRBD1. There are 13 residues in the CDR3. Germline CDR1 and CDR2: LNHDA and SQIVND (reference sequence). The J segment lost 6 bases and the V segment lost 5 bases, leaving 7 bases of the junction unmatched. The CDR3 loop is CASSESPGGEQYF. The CDR3 DNA follows: TGTGCCAGTAGTGAGAGCCCAGGGGGCGAGCAGTACTTC. The full variable domain, with the rest looked up from reference TRBV19 and TRBJ2-7, is DGGITQSPKYLFRKEGQNVTLSCEQNLNHDAMYWYRQDPGQGLRLIYYSQIVNDFQKGDIAEGYSVSREKKESFPLTVTSAQKNPTAFYLCASSESPGGEQYFGPGTRLTVT.

The chain links TRBV7-8 to TRBJ1-5, with a possible D match to TRBD1 (6 bases). This CDR3 is built from 15 residues. In germline, CDR1 is SGHVS, CDR2 FQNEAQ. Trimming removed 5 bases from V and 2 bases from J, with 13 bases in between. The CDR3 coding sequence is TGTGCCAGCAGCCCCAAGGGGGTTGGCAATCAGCCCCAGCATTTT. It translates to CASSPKGVGNQPQHF. Supplemented by reference TRBV7-8 and TRBJ1-5, the full variable domain reads GAGVSQSPRYKVAKRGQDVALRCDPISGHVSLFWYQQALGQGPEFLTYFQNEAQLDKSGLPSDRFFAERPEGSVSTLKIQRTQQEDSAVYLCASSPKGVGNQPQHFGDGTRLSIL.

With respect to this clone: At one boundary the junction diverges from the germline segment, which might be a read error. The chain couples TRBV7-9 to TRBJ1-1, with 8 bases matching TRBD1. CDR3 length: 13 residues. CDR1 SEHNR and CDR2 FQNEAQ come from the germline V gene (reference sequence). The CDR3 DNA reads TGTTCCAGCAGCCCTACAGGGGGCACTGAAGCTTTCTTT. Protein: CSSSPTGGTEAFF.

CDR3 coding DNA: TGCGCCAGCAGCCCCCCGACAGTGAACACTGAAGCTTTCTTT. Translated, it gives CASSPPTVNTEAFF. J is TRBJ1-1 and V is TRBV5-1; D may be TRBD1 (5 bases). This CDR3 has 14 residues. The V end was cut by 4 bases, the J end by 0 bases, with 10 bases between. Germline CDR1 reads SGHRS; CDR2 reads YFSETQ.

This clone was counted a few times. The rearrangement links TRBV19 to TRBJ2-7, with 9 bases lining up with TRBD1. The CDR3 covers 14 residues. Germline values: CDR1 LNHDA, CDR2 SQIVND (reference sequence). After removal of 6 bases from V and 5 bases from J, the junction contained 8 bases not matched to a gene. The CDR3 spells CASSRQGVRNEQYF. In DNA form, the CDR3 reads TGTGCCAGTAGCCGACAGGGGGTACGGAACGAGCAGTACTTC.

This clone was detected only a few times. The genes are TRBV20-1 and TRBJ2-1; a possible D gene is TRBD2 (6 bases). V shed 0 bases and J shed 12 bases, with 9 bases lying between them. The CDR3 is 11 residues long. Looked up from germline, CDR1 is DFQATT and CDR2 is SNEGSKA (reference sequence). CDR3 in DNA: TGCAGTGCTAGAGATGGAGGGACGCAGTTCTTC. Its protein is CSARDGGTQFF.

The rearrangement uses TRBV28 and TRBJ2-3; D is unresolved. The germline V and J ends were trimmed by 0 bases and 1 base, with 5 bases remaining between them. This CDR3 contains 14 residues. From germline, CDR1 is MDHEN and CDR2 SYDVKM. CDR3 DNA: TGTGCCAGCAGTTTATGGTCGGGCACAGATACGCAGTATTTT. Its protein product is CASSLWSGTDTQYF.

The chain has TRBV4-3 and TRBJ2-3; 14 nucleotides match TRBD2. Germline CDR1 reads LGHNA; CDR2 reads YSLEER. CDR3 length equals 18 residues. The V segment lost 1 base and the J segment 4 bases; nucleotides outside the gene matches: 7. Here the CDR3 DNA reads TGCGCCAGCAGCCAAGGGACTAGCGGGGGGATACAGGCAGATACGCAGTATTTT. Translating gives CASSQGTSGGIQADTQYF.

The chain has TRBV19 and TRBJ2-7; 8 bases fit TRBD1. Germline trimming cut 6 bases from V and 3 bases from J; bases unmatched to any gene: 7. CDR3 length: 14 residues. From germline, CDR1 is LNHDA and CDR2 SQIVND (reference sequence). Written as DNA, the CDR3 is TGTGCCAGTAGGGCCGGGACAGGCTACTACGAGCAGTACTTC. This codes for CASRAGTGYYEQYF. The whole variable domain, remainder taken from reference TRBV19 and TRBJ2-7, is DGGITQSPKYLFRKEGQNVTLSCEQNLNHDAMYWYRQDPGQGLRLIYYSQIVNDFQKGDIAEGYSVSREKKESFPLTVTSAQKNPTAFYLCASRAGTGYYEQYFGPGTRLTVT.

The rearrangement links TRBV6-6 to TRBJ2-1; 10 bases align to TRBD2. After removal of 3 bases from V and 6 bases from J, the junction contained 8 bases not matched to a gene. This CDR3 has 16 amino acids. Per germline, CDR1 MNHNY and CDR2 SVGAGI (reference sequence). The CDR3 DNA is TGTGCCAGCAGTTATTTTGGGTCTAGCGGGGGCAATGAGCAGTTCTTC. This sequence encodes CASSYFGSSGGNEQFF.

The chain combines TRBV6-5 with TRBJ1-2; no reliable D call. Trimming took 4 bases from V and 0 from J, leaving 12 bases between them. This CDR3 spans 15 amino acids. Germline loops: CDR1 MNHEY, CDR2 SVGAGI. Written as DNA, the CDR3 is TGTGCCAGCAGTTTTCAGGCCCCAACTAACTATGGCTACACCTTC. It specifies CASSFQAPTNYGYTF.